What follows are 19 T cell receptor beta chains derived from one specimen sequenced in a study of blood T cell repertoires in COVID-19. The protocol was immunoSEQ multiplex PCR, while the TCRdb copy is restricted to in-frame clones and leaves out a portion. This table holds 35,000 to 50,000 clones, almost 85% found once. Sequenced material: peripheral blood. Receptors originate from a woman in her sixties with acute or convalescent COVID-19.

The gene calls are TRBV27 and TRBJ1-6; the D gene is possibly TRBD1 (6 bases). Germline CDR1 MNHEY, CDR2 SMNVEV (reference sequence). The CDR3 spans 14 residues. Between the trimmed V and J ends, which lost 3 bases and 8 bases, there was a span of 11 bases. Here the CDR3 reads CASSFTGPDSPLHF. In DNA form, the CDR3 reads TGTGCCAGCAGTTTTACAGGGCCTGATTCACCCCTCCACTTT.

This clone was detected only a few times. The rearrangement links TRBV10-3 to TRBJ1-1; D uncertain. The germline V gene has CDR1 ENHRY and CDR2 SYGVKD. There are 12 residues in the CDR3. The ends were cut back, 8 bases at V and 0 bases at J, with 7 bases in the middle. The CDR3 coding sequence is TGTGCCATCCAAGGAGTGAACACTGAAGCTTTCTTT. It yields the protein CAIQGVNTEAFF.

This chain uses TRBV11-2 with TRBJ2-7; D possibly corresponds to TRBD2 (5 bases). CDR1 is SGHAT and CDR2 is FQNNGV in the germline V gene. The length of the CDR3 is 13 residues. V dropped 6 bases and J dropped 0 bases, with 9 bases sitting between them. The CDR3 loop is CASRPEGSYEQYF. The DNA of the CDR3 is TGTGCCAGCAGACCTGAGGGCTCCTACGAGCAGTACTTC.

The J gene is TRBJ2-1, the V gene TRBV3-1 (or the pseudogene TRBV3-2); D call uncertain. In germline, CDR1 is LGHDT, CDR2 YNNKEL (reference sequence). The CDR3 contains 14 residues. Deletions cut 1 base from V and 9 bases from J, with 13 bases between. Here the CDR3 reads CASSQGSLSGEQFF. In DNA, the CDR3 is TGTGCCAGCAGCCAAGGGAGTTTGAGTGGTGAGCAGTTCTTC.

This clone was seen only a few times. The CDR3 DNA reads TGTGCCAGCAGTAAGACAGGGGTCACCGGGGAGCTGTTTTTT. Residues: CASSKTGVTGELFF. This chain connects TRBV6-6 to TRBJ2-2, with 8 bases matching TRBD1. This CDR3 contains 14 residues. After removal of 5 bases from V and 4 bases from J, the junction contained 3 bases not matched to a gene. From germline, CDR1 is MNHNY and CDR2 SVGAGI (reference sequence).

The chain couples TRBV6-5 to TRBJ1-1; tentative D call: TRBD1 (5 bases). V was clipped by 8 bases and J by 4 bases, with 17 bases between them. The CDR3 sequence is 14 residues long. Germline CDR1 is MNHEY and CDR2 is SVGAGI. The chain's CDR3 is CASHRNIESTEAFF. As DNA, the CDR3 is TGTGCCAGCCACAGGAATATCGAAAGCACTGAAGCTTTCTTT.

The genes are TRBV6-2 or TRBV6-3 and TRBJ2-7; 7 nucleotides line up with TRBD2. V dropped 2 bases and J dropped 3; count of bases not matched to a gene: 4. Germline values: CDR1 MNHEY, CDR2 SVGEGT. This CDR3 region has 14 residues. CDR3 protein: CASSYREGSYEQYF. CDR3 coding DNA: TGTGCCAGCAGTTACAGGGAGGGCAGCTACGAGCAGTACTTC.

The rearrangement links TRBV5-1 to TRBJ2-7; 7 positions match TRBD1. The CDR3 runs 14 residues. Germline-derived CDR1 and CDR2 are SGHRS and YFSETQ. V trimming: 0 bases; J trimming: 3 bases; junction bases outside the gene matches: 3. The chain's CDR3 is CASSLARQGYEQYF. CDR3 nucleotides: TGCGCCAGCAGCTTGGCCCGACAGGGCTACGAGCAGTACTTC.

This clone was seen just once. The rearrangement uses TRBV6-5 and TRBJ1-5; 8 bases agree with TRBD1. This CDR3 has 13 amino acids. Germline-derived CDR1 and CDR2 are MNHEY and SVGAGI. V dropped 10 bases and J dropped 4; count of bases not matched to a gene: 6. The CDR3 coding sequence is TGTGCCACCGTCCGACAGGGGAATCAGCCCCAGCATTTT. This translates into CATVRQGNQPQHF.

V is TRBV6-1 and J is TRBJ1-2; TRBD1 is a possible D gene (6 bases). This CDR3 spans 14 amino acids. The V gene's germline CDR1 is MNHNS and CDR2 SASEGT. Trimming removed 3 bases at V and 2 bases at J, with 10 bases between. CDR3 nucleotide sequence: TGTGCCAGCAGTGACGCAGGGGAGAACTATGGCTACACCTTC. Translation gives CASSDAGENYGYTF.

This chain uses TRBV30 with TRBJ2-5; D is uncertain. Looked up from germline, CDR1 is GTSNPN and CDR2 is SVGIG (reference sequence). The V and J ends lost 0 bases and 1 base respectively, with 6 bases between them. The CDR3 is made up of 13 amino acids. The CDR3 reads CAWSVNSQETQYF. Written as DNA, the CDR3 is TGTGCCTGGAGTGTTAACAGCCAAGAGACCCAGTACTTC.

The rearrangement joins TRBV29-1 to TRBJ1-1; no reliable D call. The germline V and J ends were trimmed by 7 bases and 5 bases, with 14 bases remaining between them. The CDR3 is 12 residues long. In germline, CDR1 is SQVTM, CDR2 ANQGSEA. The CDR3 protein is CSARDPGTEAFF. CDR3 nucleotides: TGCAGCGCCCGGGATCCGGGGACTGAAGCTTTCTTT.

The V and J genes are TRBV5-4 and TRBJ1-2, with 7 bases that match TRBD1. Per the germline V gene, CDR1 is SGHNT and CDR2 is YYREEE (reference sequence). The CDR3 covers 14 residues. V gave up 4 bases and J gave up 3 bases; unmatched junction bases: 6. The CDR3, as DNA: TGTGCCAGCAGCCCGACAGGGTTGGACTATGGCTACACCTTC. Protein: CASSPTGLDYGYTF.

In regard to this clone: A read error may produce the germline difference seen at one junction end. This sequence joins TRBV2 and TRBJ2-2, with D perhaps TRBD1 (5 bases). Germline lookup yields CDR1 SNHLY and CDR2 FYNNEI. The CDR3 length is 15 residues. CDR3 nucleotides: TGTGCCAGCAGCGAAGACAACTGGGGCATCGGGGAGCTGTTTTTT. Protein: CASSEDNWGIGELFF.

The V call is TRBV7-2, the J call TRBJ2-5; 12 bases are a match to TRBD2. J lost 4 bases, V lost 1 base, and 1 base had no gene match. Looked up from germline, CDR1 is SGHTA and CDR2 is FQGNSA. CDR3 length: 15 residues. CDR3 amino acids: CASSLGTSGTETQYF. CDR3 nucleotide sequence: TGTGCCAGCAGCTTAGGGACTAGCGGGACAGAGACCCAGTACTTC.

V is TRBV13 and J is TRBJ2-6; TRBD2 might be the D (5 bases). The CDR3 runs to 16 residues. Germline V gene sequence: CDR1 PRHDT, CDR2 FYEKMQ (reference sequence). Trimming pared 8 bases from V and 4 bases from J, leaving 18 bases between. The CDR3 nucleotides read TGTGCCAGCTCTAGGAGGTTCTCGCGCGGGGCCAACGTCCTGACTTTC. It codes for CASSRRFSRGANVLTF.

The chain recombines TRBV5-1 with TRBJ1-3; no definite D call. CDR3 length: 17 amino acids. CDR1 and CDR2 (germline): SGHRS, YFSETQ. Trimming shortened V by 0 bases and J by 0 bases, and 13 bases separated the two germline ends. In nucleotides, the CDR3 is TGCGCCAGCAGCTTGGGACCAGTTAGCCGCTCTGGAAACACCATATATTTT. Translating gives CASSLGPVSRSGNTIYF.

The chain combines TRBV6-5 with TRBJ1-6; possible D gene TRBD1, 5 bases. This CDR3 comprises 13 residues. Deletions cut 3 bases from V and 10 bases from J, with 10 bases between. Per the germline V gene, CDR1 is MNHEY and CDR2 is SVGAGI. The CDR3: CASSYGQVSPLHF. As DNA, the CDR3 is TGTGCCAGCAGTTATGGACAAGTCTCACCCCTCCACTTT.

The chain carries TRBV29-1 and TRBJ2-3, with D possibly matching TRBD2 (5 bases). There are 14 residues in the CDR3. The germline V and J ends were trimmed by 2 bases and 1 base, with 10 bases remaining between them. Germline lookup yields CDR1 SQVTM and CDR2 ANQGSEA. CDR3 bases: TGCAGCGTTGAACCCCTAGCACGCACAGATACGCAGTATTTT. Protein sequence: CSVEPLARTDTQYF.